The 5 T cell receptor beta chains listed next were all sequenced from one sample in a study of long-term antiretroviral therapy in people with HIV. This was the immunoSEQ v3.0 assay at survey level. Only in-frame clones appear in the TCRdb table, and some are missing; sequencing was by immunoSEQ multiplex PCR. This table has about 33,000 clones, about 83% appearing once. The starting material was unsorted PBMCs, obtained 2 years after starting antiretroviral therapy. These receptors all stem from a woman between 45 and 60 years old with HIV.

The CDR3 DNA reads TGCGCCAGCAGCTCGCGGGAGGGACAGTTAAACGAAAAACTGTTTTTT. Amino acid sequence: CASSSREGQLNEKLFF. This chain connects TRBV5-1 to TRBJ1-4; 7 positions agree with TRBD1. Trimming at V came to 3 bases and at J to 8 bases, leaving 13 bases not matched to a gene. The CDR3 runs to 16 residues. Germline V gives CDR1 SGHRS, CDR2 YFSETQ. Drawing the rest from reference TRBV5-1 and TRBJ1-4, the complete variable domain is KAGVTQTPRYLIKTRGQQVTLSCSPISGHRSVSWYQQTPGQGLQFLFEYFSETQRNKGNFPGRFSGRQFSNSRSEMNVSTLELGDSALYLCASSSREGQLNEKLFFGSGTQLSVL.

This rearrangement joins TRBV6-5 to TRBJ2-3; the D gene is possibly TRBD2 (5 bases). This CDR3 is built from 15 residues. Between the trimmed V and J ends, which lost 5 bases and 1 base, there was a span of 13 bases. Per the germline V gene, CDR1 is MNHEY and CDR2 is SVGAGI. In nucleotides, the CDR3 is TGTGCCAGCAGTCCCCTAAGCGGAGGCACAGATACGCAGTATTTT. Its protein product is CASSPLSGGTDTQYF.

The rearrangement joins TRBV30 to TRBJ1-2, with TRBD1 matching 7 bases. The germline V gene encodes CDR1 GTSNPN and CDR2 SVGIG (reference sequence). The trim removed 0 bases at V and 4 bases at J, leaving 8 bases unmatched. The CDR3 extends over 15 amino acids. The CDR3 spells CAWSVQTGAGYGYTF. In DNA, the CDR3 is TGTGCCTGGAGTGTACAAACAGGGGCCGGCTATGGCTACACCTTC.

CDR3 loop: CSVEAQAYYGYTF. Here the CDR3 DNA reads TGCAGCGTTGAAGCGCAGGCTTACTATGGCTACACCTTC. The chain employs TRBV29-1 and TRBJ1-2; D is ambiguous. V was pared by 1 base and J by 3 bases, with 9 bases between. The germline V gene encodes CDR1 SQVTM and CDR2 ANQGSEA. CDR3 size: 13 residues. The full variable domain, with the rest looked up from reference TRBV29-1 and TRBJ1-2, is SAVISQKPSRDICQRGTSLTIQCQVDSQVTMMFWYRQQPGQSLTLIATANQGSEATYESGFVIDKFPISRPNLTFSTLTVSNMSPEDSSIYLCSVEAQAYYGYTFGSGTRLTVV.

The CDR3 coding sequence is TGTGCCAGCACGACACACGGCGGACAGGCCTCTGGAAACACCATATATTTT. Translation gives CASTTHGGQASGNTIYF. The genes are TRBV9 and TRBJ1-3, with 7 nucleotides matching TRBD1. The CDR3 has 17 amino acids. The germline gives CDR1 SGDLS, CDR2 YYNGEE. Trimming at V came to 6 bases and at J to 0 bases, leaving 12 bases not matched to a gene.